Listed below are T cell receptor beta chains from one sample, sequenced in a study of T cells after yellow fever vaccination. Each CDR3 protein is one row after TCRdb ran MiXCR on the 5' RACE reads. The repertoire includes some 390,000 distinct CDR3 sequences, around a sixth of them detected once, and 15% to 20% sits in the top ten. The sample here was PBMCs, taken before the yellow fever booster vaccination. These TCRs come from a young man who received the YFV17D yellow fever vaccine. Both conserved end residues are part of each CDR3. The order of the fields is J gene, V gene, D gene, clone size, CDR3 DNA, CDR3 protein. D genes are given only for firm matches. Not all rows give a size; the values are once, few, many and, for expanded clones, a class.

>TRBJ2-3|TRBV6-5|TRBD1|.
TGTGCCAGCAGTGGCCCGGGACAGCGTACGCAGTATTTT
CASSGPGQRTQYF
>TRBJ1-4|TRBV5-1|.|.
TGCGCCAGCAGTACCGGTACCGCATCAACTAATGAAAAACTGTTTTTT
CASSTGTASTNEKLFF
>TRBJ1-1|TRBV3-1|TRBD1|few
TGTGCCAGCAGCTTTCCGGGACAGGGTTCAGAGGAAGCTTTCTTT
CASSFPGQGSEEAFF
>TRBJ2-3|TRBV7-3|.|.
TGTGCCAGCAGCTCTACGGGGGCAGATACGCAGTATTTT
CASSSTGADTQYF
>TRBJ1-2|TRBV6-1|TRBD1|few
TGTGCCAGCAGTAGACAGGGGGAGGGCTACACCTTC
CASSRQGEGYTF
>TRBJ1-6|TRBV7-9|.|.
TGTGCCAGCAGCTTGAGGGACCCGGACAATTCACCCCTCCACTTT
CASSLRDPDNSPLHF
>TRBJ2-1|TRBV27|TRBD2|few
TGTGCCAGCAGTTTTGCGACTAGCGACAGTGAGCAGTTCTTC
CASSFATSDSEQFF
>TRBJ2-2|TRBV29-1|.|.
TGCAGCGTTGGCAGCAACACCGGGGAGCTGTTTTTT
CSVGSNTGELFF
>TRBJ2-1|TRBV7-2|.|.
TGTGCCAGCAGTCGGCCCCCGGGGGGCCAAGATGAGCAGTTCTTC
CASSRPPGGQDEQFF
>TRBJ2-2|TRBV4-2|.|.
TGTGCCAGCAGCCAAGAATTCGGGACGAGTAACACCGGGGAGCTGTTTTTT
CASSQEFGTSNTGELFF
>TRBJ1-1|TRBV7-9|TRBD1|.
TGTGCCAGCAGCTTAGGGGGCAGGGGGGGCAGTAACACTGAAGCTTTCTTT
CASSLGGRGGSNTEAFF
>TRBJ2-7|TRBV7-9|.|few
TGTGCCAGCAGCTTACTCCACCCCTACGAGCAGTACTTC
CASSLLHPYEQYF
>TRBJ1-4|TRBV7-8|.|few
TGTGCCAGCAGCTTACATCCTCTCAATGAAAAACTGTTTTTT
CASSLHPLNEKLFF
>TRBJ2-4|TRBV7-2|.|few
TGTGCCAGCAGCCTCAAAGGGGGGCCCAAAAACATTCAGTACTTC
CASSLKGGPKNIQYF
>TRBJ1-1|TRBV12-3/TRBV12-4|.|.
TGTGCCAGCAGTTTAGGGGGGAATACGAACACTGAAGCTTTCTTT
CASSLGGNTNTEAFF
>TRBJ2-3|TRBV9|TRBD1|few
TGTGCCAGCAGCGAGGACAGGGGTAAAGGAGATACGCAGTATTTT
CASSEDRGKGDTQYF
>TRBJ2-3|TRBV10-2|TRBD2|.
TGCGCCAGCAGGCAAGGGACTAGCGGGGGGACTAGCACAGATACGCAGTATTTT
CASRQGTSGGTSTDTQYF
>TRBJ2-7|TRBV4-3|.|many
TGCGCCAGCAGCCGGGACGAAGGCTACGAGCAGTACTTC
CASSRDEGYEQYF
>TRBJ1-5|TRBV28|.|.
TGTGCCAGCAGTCTAGAACACCCGCCCCAGCATTTT
CASSLEHPPQHF
>TRBJ1-2|TRBV7-9|.|few
TGTGCCAGCAGCCCCAGTGGGCGGGGCTATGGCTACACCTTC
CASSPSGRGYGYTF
>TRBJ1-5|TRBV20-1|.|.
TGCAGTGCTAGAGTAATCGGTCATAGCAATCAGCCCCAGCATTTT
CSARVIGHSNQPQHF
>TRBJ1-5|TRBV5-6|.|few
TGTGCCAGCAGCTTACTGACAGGACCAAGCAATCAGCCCCAGCATTTT
CASSLLTGPSNQPQHF
>TRBJ1-4|TRBV4-1|TRBD1|few
TGCGCCAGCGGAGCAATAGGGGGCGCGACAACTAATGAAAAACTGTTTTTT
CASGAIGGATTNEKLFF
>TRBJ1-5|TRBV18|.|.
TGTGCCAGCTCACCCCCCCCTAGATTGGGCAATCAGCCCCAGCATTTT
CASSPPPRLGNQPQHF
>TRBJ1-2|TRBV11-1|.|.
TGTGCCAGCAGCGGGACTTCCGACTATGGCTACACCTTC
CASSGTSDYGYTF
>TRBJ1-1|TRBV10-3|.|.
TGTGCCATCAGTGAGGAGCTGGGGAGGACTGAAGCTTTCTTT
CAISEELGRTEAFF
>TRBJ2-1|TRBV10-3|.|.
TGTGCCATCAGTGGGAGGGACAGTTACAATGAGCAGTTCTTC
CAISGRDSYNEQFF
>TRBJ2-7|TRBV27|TRBD1|.
TGTGCCAGCAGCCCTCTAGGACAGGCCAGCTCCTACGAGCAGTACTTC
CASSPLGQASSYEQYF
>TRBJ2-2|TRBV7-3|.|.
TGTGCCAGCAAGGGCTCCTGGGGAGGGGAGCTGTTTTTT
CASKGSWGGELFF
>TRBJ2-2|TRBV11-2|.|.
TGTGCCAGCAGCTTACAGGATAACACCGGGGAGCTGTTTTTT
CASSLQDNTGELFF
>TRBJ2-5|TRBV29-1|TRBD1|.
TGCAGCGTTGACGGACAGGGAAGCAAAGAGACCCAGTACTTC
CSVDGQGSKETQYF
>TRBJ2-1|TRBV11-1|TRBD1|.
TGTGCCAGCAGCTTAGTGGGGACAGGGGGCTACAATGAGCAGTTCTTC
CASSLVGTGGYNEQFF
>TRBJ1-4|TRBV4-3|.|.
TGCGCCAGCAGCCAAGAGTGGCAGTCTAATGAAAAACTGTTTTTT
CASSQEWQSNEKLFF
>TRBJ2-7|TRBV12-3/TRBV12-4|.|.
TGTGCCAGCAGTTTTAGGGGAAGGGGCGAGCAGTACTTC
CASSFRGRGEQYF
>TRBJ1-1|TRBV4-1|TRBD1|.
TGCGCCAGCAGCCAAGAAGCGGGACAGGGGGCTGAAGCTTTCTTT
CASSQEAGQGAEAFF
>TRBJ2-7|TRBV28|.|many
TGTGCCGCTTGGAGGGACGGCTCCTACGAGCAGTACTTC
CAAWRDGSYEQYF